This T cell receptor (beta chain) was found in a study of T cell responses to AZD1222 COVID-19 vaccine. Of note for this clone: The antigen remains unidentified.

The study, taken as a whole, reports: Spike-specific TCR breadth and depth both grew after two AZD1222 doses. Donors in the cohort were predominantly white British and more often female, and clonal diversity was possibly underestimated.

Here immunoSEQ multiplex PCR was the method, and the copy in TCRdb shows in-frame clones only, minus some. Of 150,000 or so clones in the sample, roughly 90% were seen once. The source material was peripheral blood, sampled on day 0 of AZD1222 vaccination. This clonotype originated in an adult in good health.

CDR3 protein: CASSYRWGREQYF. The CDR3 bases are TGTGCCAGCAGCTACCGATGGGGGCGCGAGCAGTACTTC. The chain joins TRBV11-3 to TRBJ2-7; tentatively, D is TRBD1 (6 bases). V gave up 4 bases and J gave up 6 bases, with 13 bases separating them. CDR1 SGHNT and CDR2 YENEEA come from the germline V gene. This CDR3 has 13 amino acids.